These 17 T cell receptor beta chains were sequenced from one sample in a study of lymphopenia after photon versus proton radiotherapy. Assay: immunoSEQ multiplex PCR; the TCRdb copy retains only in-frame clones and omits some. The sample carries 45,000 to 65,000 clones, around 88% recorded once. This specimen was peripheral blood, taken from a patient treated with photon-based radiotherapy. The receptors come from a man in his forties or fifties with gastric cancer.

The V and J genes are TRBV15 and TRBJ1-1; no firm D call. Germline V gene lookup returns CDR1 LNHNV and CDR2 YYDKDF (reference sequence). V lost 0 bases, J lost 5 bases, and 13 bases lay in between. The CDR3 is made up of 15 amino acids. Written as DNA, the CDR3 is TGTGCCACCAGCAGAGATCTGGCCTCGTGGACTGAAGCTTTCTTT. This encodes CATSRDLASWTEAFF. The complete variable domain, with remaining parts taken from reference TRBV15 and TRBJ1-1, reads DAMVIQNPRYQVTQFGKPVTLSCSQTLNHNVMYWYQQKSSQAPKLLFHYYDKDFNNEADTPDNFQSRRPNTSFCFLDIRSPGLGDTAMYLCATSRDLASWTEAFFGQGTRLTVV.

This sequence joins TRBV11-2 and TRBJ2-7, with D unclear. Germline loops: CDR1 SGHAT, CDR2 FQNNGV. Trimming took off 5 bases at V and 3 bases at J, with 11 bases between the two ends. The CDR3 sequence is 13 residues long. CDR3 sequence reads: CASSPGPIYEQYF. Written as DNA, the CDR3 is TGTGCCAGCAGCCCCGGACCGATCTACGAGCAGTACTTC.

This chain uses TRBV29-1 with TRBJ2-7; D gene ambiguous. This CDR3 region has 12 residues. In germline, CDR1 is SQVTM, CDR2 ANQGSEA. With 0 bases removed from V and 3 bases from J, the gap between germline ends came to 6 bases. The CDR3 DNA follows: TGCAGCGTTGAAGACCGTCTCTACGAGCAGTACTTC. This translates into CSVEDRLYEQYF.

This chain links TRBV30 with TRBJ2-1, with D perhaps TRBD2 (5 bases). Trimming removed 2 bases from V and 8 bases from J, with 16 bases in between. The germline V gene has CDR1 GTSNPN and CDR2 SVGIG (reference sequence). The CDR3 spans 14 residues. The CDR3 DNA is TGTGCCTGGAGTCGCGGGCCCCGACCCGATGAGCAGTTCTTC. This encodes CAWSRGPRPDEQFF.

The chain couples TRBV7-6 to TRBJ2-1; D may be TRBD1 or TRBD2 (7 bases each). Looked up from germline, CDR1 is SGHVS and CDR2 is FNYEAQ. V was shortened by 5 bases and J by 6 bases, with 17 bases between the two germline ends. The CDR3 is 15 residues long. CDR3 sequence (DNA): TGTGCCAGCAGCAGCGGGACAGCACACTCCAATGAGCAGTTCTTC. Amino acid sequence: CASSSGTAHSNEQFF.

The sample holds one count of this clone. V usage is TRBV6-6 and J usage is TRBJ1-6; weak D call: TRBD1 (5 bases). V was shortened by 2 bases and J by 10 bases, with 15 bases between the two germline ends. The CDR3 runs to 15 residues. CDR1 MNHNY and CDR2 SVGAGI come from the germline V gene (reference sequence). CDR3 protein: CASSYEGARGSPLHF. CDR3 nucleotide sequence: TGTGCCAGCAGTTACGAGGGAGCCCGGGGCTCACCCCTCCACTTT.

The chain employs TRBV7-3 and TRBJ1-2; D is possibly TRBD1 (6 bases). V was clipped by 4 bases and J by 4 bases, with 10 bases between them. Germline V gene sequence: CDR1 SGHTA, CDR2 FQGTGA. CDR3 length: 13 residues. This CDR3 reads CASSSTGTYGYTF. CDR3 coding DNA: TGTGCCAGCAGCTCCACAGGGACCTATGGCTACACCTTC.

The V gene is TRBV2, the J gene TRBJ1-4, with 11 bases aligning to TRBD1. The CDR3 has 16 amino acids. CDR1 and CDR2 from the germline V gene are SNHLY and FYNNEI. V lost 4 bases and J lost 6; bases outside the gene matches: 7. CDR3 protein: CASSGGQGASDEKLFF. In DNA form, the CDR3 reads TGTGCCAGCAGTGGCGGACAGGGGGCTTCAGATGAAAAACTGTTTTTT.

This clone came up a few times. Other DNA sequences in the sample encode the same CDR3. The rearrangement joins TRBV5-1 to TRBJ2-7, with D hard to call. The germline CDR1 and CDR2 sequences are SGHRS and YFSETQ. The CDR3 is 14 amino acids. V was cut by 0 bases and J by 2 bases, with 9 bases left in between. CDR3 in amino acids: CASSLVVSPYEQYF. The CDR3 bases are TGCGCCAGCAGCTTGGTCGTATCCCCCTACGAGCAGTACTTC.

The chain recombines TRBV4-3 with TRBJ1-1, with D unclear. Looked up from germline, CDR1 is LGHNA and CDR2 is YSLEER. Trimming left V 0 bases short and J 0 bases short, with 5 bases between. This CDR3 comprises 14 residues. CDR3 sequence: CASSQEVLNTEAFF. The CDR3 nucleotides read TGCGCCAGCAGCCAAGAAGTCCTGAACACTGAAGCTTTCTTT.

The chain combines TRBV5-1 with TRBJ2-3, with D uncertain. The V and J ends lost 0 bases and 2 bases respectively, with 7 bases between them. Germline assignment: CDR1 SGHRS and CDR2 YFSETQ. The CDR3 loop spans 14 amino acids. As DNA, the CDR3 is TGCGCCAGCAGCTTGGTCGCCACCACAGATACGCAGTATTTT. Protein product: CASSLVATTDTQYF.

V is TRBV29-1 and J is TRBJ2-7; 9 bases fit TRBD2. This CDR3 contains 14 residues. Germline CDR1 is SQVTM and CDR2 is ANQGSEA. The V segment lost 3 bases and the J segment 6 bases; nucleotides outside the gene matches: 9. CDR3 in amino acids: CSVDLDSGSTEQYF. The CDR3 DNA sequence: TGCAGCGTTGATTTGGATAGCGGGAGCACCGAGCAGTACTTC.

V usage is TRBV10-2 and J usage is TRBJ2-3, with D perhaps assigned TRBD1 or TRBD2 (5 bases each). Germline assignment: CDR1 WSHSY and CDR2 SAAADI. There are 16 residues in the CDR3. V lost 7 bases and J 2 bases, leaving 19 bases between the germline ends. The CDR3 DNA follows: TGCGCCAGCACTCAGCCCGGGACGGCCTACACAGATACGCAGTATTTT. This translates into CASTQPGTAYTDTQYF.

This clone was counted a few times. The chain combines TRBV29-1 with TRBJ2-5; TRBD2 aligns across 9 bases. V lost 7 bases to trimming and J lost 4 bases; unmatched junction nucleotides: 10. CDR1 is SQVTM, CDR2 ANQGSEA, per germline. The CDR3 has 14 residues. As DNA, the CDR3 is TGCAGCGCCGTAGGCCTAGCGGGGAGAGAGACCCAGTACTTC. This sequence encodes CSAVGLAGRETQYF. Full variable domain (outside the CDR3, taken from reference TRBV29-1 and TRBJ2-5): SAVISQKPSRDICQRGTSLTIQCQVDSQVTMMFWYRQQPGQSLTLIATANQGSEATYESGFVIDKFPISRPNLTFSTLTVSNMSPEDSSIYLCSAVGLAGRETQYFGPGTRLLVL.

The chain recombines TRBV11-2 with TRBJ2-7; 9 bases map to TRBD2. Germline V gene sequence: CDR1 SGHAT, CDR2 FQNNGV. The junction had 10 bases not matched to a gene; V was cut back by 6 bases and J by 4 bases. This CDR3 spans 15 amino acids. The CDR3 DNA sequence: TGTGCCAGCAGAGTACCCGGGACTAGCAAATACGAGCAGTACTTC. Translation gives CASRVPGTSKYEQYF.

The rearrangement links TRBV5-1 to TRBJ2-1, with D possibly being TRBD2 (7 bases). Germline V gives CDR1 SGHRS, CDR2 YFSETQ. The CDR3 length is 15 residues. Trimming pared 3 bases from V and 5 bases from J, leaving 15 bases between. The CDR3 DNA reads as TGCGCCAGCAGCTCCGGGGGGCAGGGGAACAATGAGCAGTTCTTC. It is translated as CASSSGGQGNNEQFF.

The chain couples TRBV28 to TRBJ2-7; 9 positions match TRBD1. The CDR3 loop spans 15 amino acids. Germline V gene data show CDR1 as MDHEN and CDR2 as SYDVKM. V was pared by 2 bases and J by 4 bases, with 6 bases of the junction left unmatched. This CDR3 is CASSLPGTGRYEQYF. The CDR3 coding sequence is TGTGCCAGCAGTTTACCCGGGACAGGGAGGTACGAGCAGTACTTC.